This T cell receptor beta chain came from a study of long-term antiretroviral therapy in people with HIV. Study observations and caveats: The study found that diversity rose after ART but stayed below transplant donor controls.

To note about this clone: Its specificity is not known.

A v3.0 immunoSEQ assay was performed at survey level. Generated by immunoSEQ multiplex PCR, the TCRdb table keeps only in-frame clones and is missing some. The data hold tens of thousands of clones, with 97% observed a single time. All participants with HIV were treated in the United States. The source is a young man with HIV. This specimen was unsorted PBMCs, taken 6.9 years after starting antiretroviral therapy.

CDR3 in amino acids: CASREDRVDEKLFF. The DNA for the CDR3 is TGTGCCAGCAGGGAAGACAGGGTAGATGAAAAACTGTTTTTT. The V gene is TRBV6-5, the J gene TRBJ1-4; 7 positions match TRBD1. This CDR3 contains 14 residues. Trimming at V came to 6 bases and at J to 6 bases, leaving 7 bases not matched to a gene. CDR1 MNHEY and CDR2 SVGAGI come from the germline V gene.